This TCR beta chain was identified in a study of response to subunit inactivated influenza vaccine. Whole-study results and caveats: A suggestion made by the authors is that each seasonal influenza vaccination recruits few new T cells.

V dropped 4 bases and J dropped 8; count of bases not matched to a gene: 7. The CDR3 sequence is 14 residues long. Per the germline V gene, CDR1 is SGHTA and CDR2 is FQGTGA. This clonotype was observed at least ten times. Its target is not known. TCRdb re-derived calls from the RT-PCR reads in MiXCR, one entry per CDR3 protein. The data show about 500,000 distinct CDR3 sequences, about 15% seen once. The chain combines TRBV7-3 with TRBJ2-1; 8 bases line up with TRBD2. The sequence derives from a man between 50 and 69 years old who received an inactivated influenza vaccine. The sample here was CD4+ T cells sorted from PBMCs, taken less than 30 months after vaccination. The CDR3 DNA reads TGTGCCAGCAGCTGGAGCGGGAGTGGCGATGAGCAGTTCTTC. This sequence encodes CASSWSGSGDEQFF.